Described below is a single TCR beta chain sequence and its context. The data were taken from a study of blood T cell repertoires in COVID-19. About the study: The United States, Italy and Spain were the sources of the acute and convalescent COVID-19 samples. The cDNA or gDNA used as material had been derived from T cells, B-cell-depleted T cells, or PBMCs.

Per the study methods: Amplifying reference gene primers gave estimates of nucleated cell counts. Assay: immunoSEQ multiplex PCR; the TCRdb copy retains only in-frame clones and omits some. V, J and clone size are those of that table, while D and trimming were read from the DNA. The sample comprises approximately 80,000 clones, approximately 90% of which are singletons, and roughly 9.1% rests with the top ten. Germline CDR1 is MNHNS and CDR2 is SASEGT. The CDR3 length is 15 residues. V was trimmed by 1 base and J by 0 bases, leaving 7 bases between them. Sample: peripheral blood. The V and J genes are TRBV6-1 and TRBJ1-5; perhaps TRBD1 as D (6 bases). The origin of this receptor is a human donor in a cohort sampled during active COVID-19. In DNA form, the CDR3 reads TGTGCCAGCAGTGAAGGACAGGTTAGCAATCAGCCCCAGCATTTT. Translated, it gives CASSEGQVSNQPQHF.